This T cell receptor (beta chain) emerged from a study of T-cell memory formation after mild COVID-19. A word on this clonotype: A single base separates this from a much larger clone, so it may be a read error.

Germline CDR1 reads SEHNR; CDR2 reads FQNEAQ (reference sequence). The V end lost 5 bases, the J end lost 0 bases, and 13 bases lay between the germline ends. The CDR3 consists of 15 residues. TCRdb redid the calling of the 5' RACE reads with MiXCR, one entry per CDR3 protein. The sample holds about 400,000 distinct CDR3 sequences, 23% seen once. This chain links TRBV7-9 with TRBJ1-1; D perhaps matches TRBD1 (5 bases). The specimen sequenced was PBMCs or a T cell subset sorted from them (not recorded which). The source of this sequence is an adult woman who had mild COVID-19 (a few samples of this study predate the infection). Cell type and time point are not known. CDR3 DNA: TGTGCCAGCAGCCCCCCCGGGGCGGTGAACACTGAAGCTTTCTTT. It is translated as CASSPPGAVNTEAFF.